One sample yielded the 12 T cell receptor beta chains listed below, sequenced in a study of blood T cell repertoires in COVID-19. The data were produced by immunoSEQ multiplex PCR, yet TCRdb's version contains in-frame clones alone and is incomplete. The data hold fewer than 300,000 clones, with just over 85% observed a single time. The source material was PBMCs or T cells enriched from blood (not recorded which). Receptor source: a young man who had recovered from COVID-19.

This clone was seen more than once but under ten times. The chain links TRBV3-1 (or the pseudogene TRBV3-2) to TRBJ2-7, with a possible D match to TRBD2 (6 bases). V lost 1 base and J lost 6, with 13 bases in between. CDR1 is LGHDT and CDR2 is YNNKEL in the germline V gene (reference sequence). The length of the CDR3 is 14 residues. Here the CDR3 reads CASSQVHSGAEQYF. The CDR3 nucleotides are TGTGCCAGCAGCCAAGTCCATAGCGGAGCCGAGCAGTACTTC.

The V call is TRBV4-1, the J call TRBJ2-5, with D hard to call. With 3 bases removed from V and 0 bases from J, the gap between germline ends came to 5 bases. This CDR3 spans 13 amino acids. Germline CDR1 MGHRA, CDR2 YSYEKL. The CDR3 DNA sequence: TGCGCCAGCAGCCACCCCAACCAAGAGACCCAGTACTTC. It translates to CASSHPNQETQYF.

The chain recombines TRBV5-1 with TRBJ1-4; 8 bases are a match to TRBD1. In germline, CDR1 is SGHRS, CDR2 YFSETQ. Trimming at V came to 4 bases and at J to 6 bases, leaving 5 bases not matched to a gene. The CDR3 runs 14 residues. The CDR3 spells CASSEGQGYEKLFF. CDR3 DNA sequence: TGCGCCAGCAGCGAAGGACAGGGTTATGAAAAACTGTTTTTT.

The CDR3 protein is CASSPLSQGGEQYF. The CDR3 bases are TGTGCCAGCTCACCACTTAGTCAGGGAGGCGAGCAGTACTTC. J is TRBJ2-7 and V is TRBV18; tentative D call: TRBD2 (6 bases). The CDR3 length is 14 residues. The ends were cut back, 1 base at V and 6 bases at J, with 13 bases in the middle. Germline lookup yields CDR1 KGHSH and CDR2 LQKENI.

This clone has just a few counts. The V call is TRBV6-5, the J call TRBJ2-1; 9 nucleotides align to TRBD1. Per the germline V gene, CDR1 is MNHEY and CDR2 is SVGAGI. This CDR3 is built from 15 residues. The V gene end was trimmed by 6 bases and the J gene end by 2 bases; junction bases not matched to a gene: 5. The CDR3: CASREGQGPYNEQFF. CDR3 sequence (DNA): TGTGCCAGCAGAGAGGGACAGGGACCCTACAATGAGCAGTTCTTC.

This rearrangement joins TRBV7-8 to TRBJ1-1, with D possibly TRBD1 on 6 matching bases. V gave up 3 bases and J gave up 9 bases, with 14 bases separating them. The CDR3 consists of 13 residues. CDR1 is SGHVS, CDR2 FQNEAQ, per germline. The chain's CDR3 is CASSFERGAQAFF. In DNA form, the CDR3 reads TGTGCCAGCAGCTTTGAGCGGGGGGCGCAAGCTTTCTTT.

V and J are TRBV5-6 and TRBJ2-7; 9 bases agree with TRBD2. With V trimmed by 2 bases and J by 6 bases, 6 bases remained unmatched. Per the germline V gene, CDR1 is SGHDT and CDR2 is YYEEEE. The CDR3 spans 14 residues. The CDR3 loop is CASSFGTSLGEQYF. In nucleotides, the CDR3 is TGTGCCAGCAGCTTTGGGACTAGCCTCGGCGAGCAGTACTTC.

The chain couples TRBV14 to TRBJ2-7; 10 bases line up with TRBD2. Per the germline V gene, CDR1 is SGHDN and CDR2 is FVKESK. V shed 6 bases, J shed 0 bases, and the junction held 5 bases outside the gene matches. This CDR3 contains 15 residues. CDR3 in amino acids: CASSPTSGYSYEQYF. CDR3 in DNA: TGTGCCAGCAGTCCGACTAGCGGGTACTCCTACGAGCAGTACTTC.

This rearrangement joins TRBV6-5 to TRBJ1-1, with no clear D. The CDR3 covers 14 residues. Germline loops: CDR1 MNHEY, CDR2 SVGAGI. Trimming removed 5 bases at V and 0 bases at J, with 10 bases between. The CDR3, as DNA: TGTGCCAGCAGTCTTCTAGGCCTGAACACTGAAGCTTTCTTT. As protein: CASSLLGLNTEAFF.

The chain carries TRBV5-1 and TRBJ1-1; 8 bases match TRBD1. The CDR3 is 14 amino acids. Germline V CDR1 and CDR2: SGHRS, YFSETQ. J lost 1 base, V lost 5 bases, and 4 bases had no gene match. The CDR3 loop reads CASSIGQGNTEAFF. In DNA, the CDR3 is TGCGCCAGCAGTATAGGACAGGGGAACACTGAAGCTTTCTTT.

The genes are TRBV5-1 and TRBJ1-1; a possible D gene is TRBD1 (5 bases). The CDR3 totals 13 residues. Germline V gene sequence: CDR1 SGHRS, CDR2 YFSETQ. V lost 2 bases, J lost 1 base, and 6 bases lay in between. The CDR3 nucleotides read TGCGCCAGCAGCTTTCAGGGGAACACTGAAGCTTTCTTT. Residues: CASSFQGNTEAFF.

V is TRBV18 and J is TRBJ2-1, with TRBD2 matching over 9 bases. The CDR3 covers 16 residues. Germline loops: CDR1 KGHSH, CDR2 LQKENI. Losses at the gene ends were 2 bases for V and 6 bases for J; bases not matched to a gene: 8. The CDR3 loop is CASSPIGLAGFNEQFF. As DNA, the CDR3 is TGTGCCAGCTCACCAATAGGGCTAGCGGGGTTCAATGAGCAGTTCTTC.